These 5 T cell receptor beta chains came from one sample sequenced in a study of blood T cell repertoires in COVID-19. The protocol was immunoSEQ multiplex PCR, while the TCRdb copy is restricted to in-frame clones and leaves out a portion. The sample records tens of thousands of clones, around 89% being singletons. Sequenced: peripheral blood. The source of these receptors is a human donor in a cohort sampled during active COVID-19.

The chain links TRBV6-6 to TRBJ2-2; D may be TRBD1 (7 bases). The germline V and J ends were trimmed by 8 bases and 6 bases, with 10 bases remaining between them. CDR1 is MNHNY, CDR2 SVGAGI, per germline (reference sequence). This CDR3 is 12 amino acids long. The CDR3 coding sequence is TGTGCCAGCCTCAGGGGGGCCGGGGAGCTGTTTTTT. This translates into CASLRGAGELFF.

The chain couples TRBV19 to TRBJ2-1; D call uncertain. This CDR3 comprises 13 residues. V lost 0 bases to trimming and J lost 7 bases, with 7 bases between them. In germline, CDR1 is LNHDA, CDR2 SQIVND (reference sequence). The CDR3 loop is CASSIDFMNEQFF. CDR3 bases: TGTGCCAGTAGTATAGATTTTATGAATGAGCAGTTCTTC.

This sequence joins TRBV28 and TRBJ2-5, with TRBD1 matching over 11 bases. CDR3 length: 15 amino acids. Per germline, CDR1 MDHEN and CDR2 SYDVKM. Germline trimming cut 5 bases from V and 4 bases from J; bases unmatched to any gene: 6. In DNA, the CDR3 is TGTGCCAGCAGTACGGACAGGGGGCGAGTAGAGACCCAGTACTTC. Translating gives CASSTDRGRVETQYF.

This chain uses TRBV13 with TRBJ2-7, with TRBD1 matching over 9 bases. The junction had 6 bases not matched to a gene; V was cut back by 5 bases and J by 1 base. CDR3 length: 15 residues. The V gene's germline CDR1 is PRHDT and CDR2 FYEKMQ (reference sequence). Written as DNA, the CDR3 is TGTGCCAGCAGCCCAGGACAGGGGCCTTCCTACGAGCAGTACTTC. Translation: CASSPGQGPSYEQYF.

This sequence joins TRBV28 and TRBJ1-2; D is unresolved. The V and J ends lost 1 base and 8 bases respectively, with 8 bases between them. Germline CDR1 MDHEN, CDR2 SYDVKM. The CDR3 has 12 residues. The CDR3 region is CASSLSLYGYTF. CDR3 coding DNA: TGTGCCAGCAGTTTATCCCTATACGGCTACACCTTC.